This entry features one T cell receptor (beta chain) sequence. Germline CDR1 reads SGHTA; CDR2 reads FQGNSA. The CDR3 spans 15 residues. Between the trimmed V and J ends, which lost 1 base and 4 bases, there was a span of 13 bases. These data are taken from a study of blood T cell repertoires in COVID-19. Study as a whole: Italy, Spain and the United States were the sources of the convalescent and acute COVID-19 samples. PBMCs, B-cell-depleted T cells, or T cells provided the cDNA or gDNA that made up the material.

The authors' processing: It was from reference gene primer amplification that nucleated cell counts were estimated. TCRdb keeps only in-frame clones here, not all; method: immunoSEQ multiplex PCR. Clonal size and the V and J genes are those of that table, whereas D and trimming came from the DNA. The sample contains around 58,000 clones, 91% of which appear only once. The TCR originated in a woman in her sixties or seventies with active or convalescent COVID-19. V and J are TRBV7-2 and TRBJ2-5, with D perhaps matching TRBD2 (6 bases). Sample: peripheral blood. The CDR3 sequence: CASSLETRASETQYF. The CDR3 nucleotides read TGTGCCAGCAGCTTAGAGACTAGAGCTTCAGAGACCCAGTACTTC.